This T cell receptor (beta chain) was captured by sequencing in a study of post-analysis software for immune sequencing data. Unique-molecular-identifier-tagged TCR beta cDNA libraries were used. TCRdb fed the PCR reads into MiXCR, producing one record per CDR3 protein. The repertoire holds about 380,000 distinct CDR3 sequences, with approximately 38% as singletons. Turning to this clonotype: Its matching antigen is unknown.

Notes on the study in general: TRBV5-6, TRBV5-1 and TRBV20-1 belonged to a set of roughly 5 TRBV segments that were more frequent in patients than controls.

The CDR3 has 15 residues. V was clipped by 6 bases and J by 1 base, with 15 bases between them. CDR1 is MNHEY, CDR2 SVGAGI, per germline. Sequenced material: blood. The chain uses TRBV6-5 and TRBJ1-1; no clear D gene. This TCR came from a girl aged 10 to 17 with multiple sclerosis. The CDR3 nucleotides read TGTGCCAGCAGACCCCGTATTTCAACGAACACTGAAGCTTTCTTT. Protein product: CASRPRISTNTEAFF.